This T cell receptor (beta chain) derives from a study of cytomegalovirus exposure and HLA in healthy donors. Study-wide background: Early release data held 80 million to 100 million unique TCRs from HLA-typed donors.

The PCR used 60 Vbeta and 13 Jbeta primers. This table comes from immunoSEQ multiplex PCR, and its TCRdb copy is limited to in-frame clones, with some not included. The table records more than 150,000 clones, over 75% of them present only once. With regard to this clone: Its antigen is as yet unknown.

Study-wide results and caveats: The Asian-associated ancestry cluster reportedly had fewer N-insertions than the approximately 650-donor mean in a later analysis. According to the study, 160 or so TCR beta chains were cytomegalovirus-associated.

The receptor's source is a woman aged 30 to 39 in good health and CMV-seronegative. The sample taken for sequencing was PBMCs.

CDR3 loop: CATSRYGRQVNYEQYF. The CDR3 DNA reads TGTGCCACCAGCCGATACGGGCGACAGGTCAACTACGAGCAGTACTTC. This chain joins TRBV15 and TRBJ2-7, with D possibly matching TRBD1 (6 bases). The germline gives CDR1 LNHNV, CDR2 YYDKDF (reference sequence). Trimming pared 5 bases from V and 3 bases from J, leaving 20 bases between. The CDR3 totals 16 residues.